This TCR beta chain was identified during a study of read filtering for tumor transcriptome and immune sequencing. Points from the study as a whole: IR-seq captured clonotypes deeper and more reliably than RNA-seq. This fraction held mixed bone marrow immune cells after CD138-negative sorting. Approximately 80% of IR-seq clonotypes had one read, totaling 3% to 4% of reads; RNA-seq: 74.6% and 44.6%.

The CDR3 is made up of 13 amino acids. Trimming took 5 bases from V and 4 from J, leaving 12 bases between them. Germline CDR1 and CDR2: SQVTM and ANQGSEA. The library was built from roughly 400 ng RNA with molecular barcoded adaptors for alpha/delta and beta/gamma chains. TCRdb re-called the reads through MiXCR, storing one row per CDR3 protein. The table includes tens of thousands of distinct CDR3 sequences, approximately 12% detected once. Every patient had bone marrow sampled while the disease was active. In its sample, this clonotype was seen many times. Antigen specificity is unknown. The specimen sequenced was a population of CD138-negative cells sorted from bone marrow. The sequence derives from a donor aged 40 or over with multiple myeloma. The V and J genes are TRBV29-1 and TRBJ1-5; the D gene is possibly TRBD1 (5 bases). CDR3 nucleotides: TGCAGCGTTACCGCAGGGCCTAATCAGCCCCAGCATTTT. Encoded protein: CSVTAGPNQPQHF.